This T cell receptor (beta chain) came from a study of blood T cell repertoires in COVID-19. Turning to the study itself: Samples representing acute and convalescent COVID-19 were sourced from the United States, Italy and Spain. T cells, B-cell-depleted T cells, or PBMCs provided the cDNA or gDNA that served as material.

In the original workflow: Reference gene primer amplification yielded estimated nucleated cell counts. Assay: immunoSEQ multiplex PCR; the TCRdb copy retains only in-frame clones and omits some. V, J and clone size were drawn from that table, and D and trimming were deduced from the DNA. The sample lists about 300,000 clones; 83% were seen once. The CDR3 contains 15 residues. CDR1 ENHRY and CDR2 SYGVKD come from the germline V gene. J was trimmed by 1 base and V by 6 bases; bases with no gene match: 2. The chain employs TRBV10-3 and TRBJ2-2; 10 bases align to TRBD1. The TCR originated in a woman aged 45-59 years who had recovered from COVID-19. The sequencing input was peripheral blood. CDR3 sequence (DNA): TGTGCCATCAGGGGGACAGGGGAGAACACCGGGGAGCTGTTTTTT. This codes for CAIRGTGENTGELFF.